Below are 20 T cell receptor beta chains sequenced from a single sample in a study of blood T cell repertoires in COVID-19. Assay: immunoSEQ multiplex PCR; the TCRdb copy retains only in-frame clones and omits some. The table lists roughly 140,000 clones, around 87% of them singletons, with around 1.3% in the top ten. The sequenced material came from PBMCs or T cells enriched from blood (not recorded which). The source is a young woman with acute COVID-19.

The J gene is TRBJ2-5, the V gene TRBV29-1, with 9 nucleotides matching TRBD2. Germline V gene sequence: CDR1 SQVTM, CDR2 ANQGSEA. This CDR3 contains 13 residues. Losses at the gene ends were 6 bases for V and 5 bases for J; bases not matched to a gene: 7. The CDR3 sequence is CSVVAGVRETQYF. The CDR3 nucleotides are TGCAGCGTGGTAGCGGGAGTGCGCGAGACCCAGTACTTC.

The V gene is TRBV9, the J gene TRBJ2-1; 7 nucleotides match TRBD2. Losses at the gene ends were 0 bases for V and 2 bases for J; bases not matched to a gene: 2. Germline CDR1 is SGDLS and CDR2 is YYNGEE. This CDR3 is 15 amino acids long. The CDR3 DNA reads as TGTGCCAGCAGCGTAGGTCGGGGGGCCTACAATGAGCAGTTCTTC. Protein sequence: CASSVGRGAYNEQFF. Supplemented by reference TRBV9 and TRBJ2-1, the full variable domain reads DSGVTQTPKHLITATGQRVTLRCSPRSGDLSVYWYQQSLDQGLQFLIQYYNGEERAKGNILERFSAQQFPDLHSELNLSSLELGDSALYFCASSVGRGAYNEQFFGPGTRLTVL.

The rearrangement uses TRBV18 and TRBJ2-3; 10 nucleotides line up with TRBD2. Germline V gene sequence: CDR1 KGHSH, CDR2 LQKENI. The CDR3 is made up of 16 amino acids. Trimming removed 1 base from V and 4 bases from J; junction bases left unmatched: 5. The CDR3 sequence: CASSPLKREGPDTQYF. CDR3 DNA sequence: TGTGCCAGCTCACCACTTAAGCGGGAGGGCCCAGATACGCAGTATTTT.

The chain couples TRBV5-1 to TRBJ1-1; TRBD1 aligns across 7 bases. Germline-derived CDR1 and CDR2 are SGHRS and YFSETQ. V lost 2 bases to trimming and J lost 1 base; unmatched junction nucleotides: 8. This CDR3 contains 16 residues. The DNA of the CDR3 is TGCGCCAGCAGCTTTATAGGACAGGACCCGAACACTGAAGCTTTCTTT. It encodes CASSFIGQDPNTEAFF.

This chain links TRBV24-1 with TRBJ2-5, with 8 positions matching TRBD2. Germline values: CDR1 KGHDR, CDR2 SFDVKD. CDR3 size: 17 residues. J gave up 2 bases and V 4 bases, and 11 bases lay outside the gene matches. The DNA of the CDR3 is TGTGCCACCAGTGACCTCGGTTCTAGCGGGTTTCAAGAGACCCAGTACTTC. This encodes CATSDLGSSGFQETQYF.

The chain carries TRBV9 and TRBJ2-1; D possibly corresponds to TRBD2 (5 bases). V shed 0 bases and J shed 0 bases, with 19 bases lying between them. Per the germline V gene, CDR1 is SGDLS and CDR2 is YYNGEE. This CDR3 has 19 amino acids. The CDR3 reads CASSVEGTGTGSSYNEQFF. The CDR3 coding sequence is TGTGCCAGCAGCGTAGAAGGAACGGGAACTGGAAGCTCCTACAATGAGCAGTTCTTC. The complete variable domain, with remaining parts taken from reference TRBV9 and TRBJ2-1, reads DSGVTQTPKHLITATGQRVTLRCSPRSGDLSVYWYQQSLDQGLQFLIQYYNGEERAKGNILERFSAQQFPDLHSELNLSSLELGDSALYFCASSVEGTGTGSSYNEQFFGPGTRLTVL.

This chain joins TRBV5-6 and TRBJ1-1; 8 bases line up with TRBD1. After removal of 4 bases from V and 4 bases from J, the junction contained 18 bases not matched to a gene. CDR1 SGHDT and CDR2 YYEEEE come from the germline V gene. CDR3 length: 18 residues. The CDR3 DNA follows: TGTGCCAGCAGCCAGGAGTGGTCAGGGGGCATCGGGGTCACTGAAGCTTTCTTT. This encodes CASSQEWSGGIGVTEAFF.

Only one count was recorded for this clone. In the same sample, other DNA sequences code for this CDR3. The chain is built from TRBV12-3 or TRBV12-4 and TRBJ2-7; D remains ambiguous. V was pared by 4 bases and J by 3 bases, with 4 bases between. This CDR3 region has 11 residues. Here the CDR3 DNA reads TGTGCCAGCAGTTCACTCTACGAGCAGTACTTC. It translates to CASSSLYEQYF.

This chain uses TRBV3-1 (or the pseudogene TRBV3-2) with TRBJ1-1, with D perhaps TRBD1 (6 bases). CDR1 LGHDT and CDR2 YNNKEL come from the germline V gene (reference sequence). V shed 3 bases and J shed 7 bases, with 9 bases lying between them. The CDR3 contains 12 residues. CDR3 DNA sequence: TGTGCCAGCAGCCAGACGACAGGTGAAGCTTTCTTT. Amino acid sequence: CASSQTTGEAFF.

A word on this clone: This sample includes further DNA sequences coding for the same CDR3. This chain connects TRBV7-3 to TRBJ1-1, with D uncertain. Germline CDR1 and CDR2: SGHTA and FQGTGA. V lost 2 bases, J lost 1 base, and 5 bases lay in between. The CDR3 has 13 residues. The CDR3 is CASSLDTNTEAFF. DNA for the CDR3: TGTGCCAGCAGCTTAGACACGAACACTGAAGCTTTCTTT.

The rearrangement uses TRBV10-3 and TRBJ2-3, with 7 bases identical to TRBD1. V shed 6 bases, J shed 1 base, and the junction held 1 base outside the gene matches. The germline gives CDR1 ENHRY, CDR2 SYGVKD. This CDR3 is built from 13 residues. CDR3 nucleotide sequence: TGTGCCATCAGCGACAGGGGCACAGATACGCAGTATTTT. Its translation is CAISDRGTDTQYF.

The chain joins TRBV7-6 to TRBJ1-1, with 9 bases lining up with TRBD1. The CDR3 extends over 15 amino acids. V lost 5 bases, J lost 2 bases, and 6 bases stayed unmatched. Germline V gene data show CDR1 as SGHVS and CDR2 as FNYEAQ. The CDR3 protein is CASSTGTGKNTEAFF. The CDR3 DNA reads TGTGCCAGCAGCACTGGGACAGGGAAAAACACTGAAGCTTTCTTT.

The J gene is TRBJ1-3, the V gene TRBV10-3; TRBD1 aligns across 7 bases. Germline values: CDR1 ENHRY, CDR2 SYGVKD. V lost 7 bases and J lost 3; bases outside the gene matches: 3. The CDR3 has 13 residues. In DNA, the CDR3 is TGTGCCATCACGGGACAGCATGGAAACACCATATATTTT. Translated: CAITGQHGNTIYF.

This clone was observed a handful of times. This chain joins TRBV19 and TRBJ2-7; the D gene is possibly TRBD2 (6 bases). Trimming removed 3 bases from V and 0 bases from J, with 18 bases in between. Germline assignment: CDR1 LNHDA and CDR2 SQIVND (reference sequence). The CDR3 is made up of 17 amino acids. CDR3 bases: TGTGCCAGTAGTATGACGAGACGGGGGTCGATCTCCTACGAGCAGTACTTC. Its translation: CASSMTRRGSISYEQYF.

The V call is TRBV9, the J call TRBJ2-7; a weak D match, TRBD1 (6 bases). The CDR3 is made up of 15 amino acids. V gave up 4 bases and J gave up 5 bases, with 19 bases separating them. Germline V gives CDR1 SGDLS, CDR2 YYNGEE. The CDR3 reads CASSSTPGTSNEQYF. CDR3 DNA sequence: TGTGCCAGCAGCTCCACACCCGGGACATCCAACGAGCAGTACTTC.

This clone appeared once. The chain combines TRBV7-2 with TRBJ2-5; TRBD2 aligns across 10 bases. The germline V gene has CDR1 SGHTA and CDR2 FQGNSA. The CDR3 consists of 15 residues. With 3 bases clipped from V and 5 bases from J, the junction kept 6 bases outside the gene matches. CDR3 sequence reads: CASSFGAGGPETQYF. The CDR3 nucleotides read TGTGCCAGCAGCTTTGGAGCGGGAGGGCCCGAGACCCAGTACTTC.

This chain connects TRBV4-1 to TRBJ2-1; D possibly corresponds to TRBD1 (5 bases). V was shortened by 0 bases and J by 6 bases, with 12 bases between the two germline ends. CDR3 length: 15 residues. Germline loops: CDR1 MGHRA, CDR2 YSYEKL. This chain's CDR3 is CASSQDRVTGNEQFF. CDR3 coding DNA: TGCGCCAGCAGCCAAGACAGGGTAACGGGCAATGAGCAGTTCTTC.

The CDR3 DNA reads TGCAGCGCGGACCCCGGGACAGGGGGCTACAATGAGCAGTTCTTC. It yields the protein CSADPGTGGYNEQFF. The rearrangement links TRBV29-1 to TRBJ2-1; 11 bases fit TRBD1. CDR1 is SQVTM and CDR2 is ANQGSEA in the germline V gene. CDR3 size: 15 residues. J lost 3 bases, V lost 7 bases, and 8 bases had no gene match.

This chain joins TRBV7-8 and TRBJ1-5, with 7 bases identical to TRBD1. Losses at the gene ends were 5 bases for V and 6 bases for J; bases not matched to a gene: 13. Germline values: CDR1 SGHVS, CDR2 FQNEAQ. CDR3 length: 16 amino acids. The CDR3 is CASSRLDRATGQPQHF. CDR3 DNA sequence: TGTGCCAGCAGCCGGCTCGACAGGGCCACGGGTCAGCCCCAGCATTTT. The full variable domain, completed using reference TRBV7-8 and TRBJ1-5, is GAGVSQSPRYKVAKRGQDVALRCDPISGHVSLFWYQQALGQGPEFLTYFQNEAQLDKSGLPSDRFFAERPEGSVSTLKIQRTQQEDSAVYLCASSRLDRATGQPQHFGDGTRLSIL.

The chain employs TRBV7-2 and TRBJ2-7, with 12 bases identical to TRBD2. Trimming cost V 3 bases and J 7 bases; bases outside gene matches: 4. Germline V CDR1 and CDR2: SGHTA, FQGNSA. There are 14 residues in the CDR3. The CDR3: CASSLGLAGGEQYF. In DNA form, the CDR3 reads TGTGCCAGCAGCTTGGGGCTAGCGGGAGGGGAGCAGTACTTC.